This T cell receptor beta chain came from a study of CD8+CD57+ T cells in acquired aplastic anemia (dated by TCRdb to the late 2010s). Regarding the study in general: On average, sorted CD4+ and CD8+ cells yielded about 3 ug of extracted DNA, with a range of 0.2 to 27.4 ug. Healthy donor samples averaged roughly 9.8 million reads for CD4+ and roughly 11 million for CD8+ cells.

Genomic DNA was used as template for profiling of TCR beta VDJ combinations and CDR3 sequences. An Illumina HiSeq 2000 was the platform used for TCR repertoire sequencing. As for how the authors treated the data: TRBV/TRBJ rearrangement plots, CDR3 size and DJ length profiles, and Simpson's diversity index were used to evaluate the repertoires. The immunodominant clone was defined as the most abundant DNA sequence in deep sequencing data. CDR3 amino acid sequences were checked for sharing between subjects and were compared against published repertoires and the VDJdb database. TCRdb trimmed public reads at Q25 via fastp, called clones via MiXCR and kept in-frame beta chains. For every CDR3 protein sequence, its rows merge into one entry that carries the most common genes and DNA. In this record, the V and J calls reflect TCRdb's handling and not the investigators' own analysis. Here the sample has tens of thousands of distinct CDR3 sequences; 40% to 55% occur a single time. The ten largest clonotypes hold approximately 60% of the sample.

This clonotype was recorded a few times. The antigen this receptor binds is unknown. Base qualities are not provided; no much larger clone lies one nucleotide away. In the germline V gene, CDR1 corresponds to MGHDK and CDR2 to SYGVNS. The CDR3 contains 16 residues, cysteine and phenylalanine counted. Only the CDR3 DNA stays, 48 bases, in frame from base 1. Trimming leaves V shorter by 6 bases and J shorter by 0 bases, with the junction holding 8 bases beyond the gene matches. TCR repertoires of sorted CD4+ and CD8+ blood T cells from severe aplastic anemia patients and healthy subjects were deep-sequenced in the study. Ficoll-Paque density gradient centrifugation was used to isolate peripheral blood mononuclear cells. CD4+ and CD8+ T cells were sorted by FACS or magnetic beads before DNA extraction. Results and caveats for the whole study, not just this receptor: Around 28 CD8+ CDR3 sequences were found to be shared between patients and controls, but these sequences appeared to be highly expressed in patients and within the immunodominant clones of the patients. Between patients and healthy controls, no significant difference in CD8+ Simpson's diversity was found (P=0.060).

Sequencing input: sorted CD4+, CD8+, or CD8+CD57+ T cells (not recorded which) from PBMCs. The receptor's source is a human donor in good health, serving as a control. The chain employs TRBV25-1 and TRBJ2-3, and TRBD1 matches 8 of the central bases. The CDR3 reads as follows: CASSTGQGWSTDTQYF. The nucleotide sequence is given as TGTGCCAGCAGCACCGGACAGGGCTGGAGCACAGATACGCAGTATTTT.